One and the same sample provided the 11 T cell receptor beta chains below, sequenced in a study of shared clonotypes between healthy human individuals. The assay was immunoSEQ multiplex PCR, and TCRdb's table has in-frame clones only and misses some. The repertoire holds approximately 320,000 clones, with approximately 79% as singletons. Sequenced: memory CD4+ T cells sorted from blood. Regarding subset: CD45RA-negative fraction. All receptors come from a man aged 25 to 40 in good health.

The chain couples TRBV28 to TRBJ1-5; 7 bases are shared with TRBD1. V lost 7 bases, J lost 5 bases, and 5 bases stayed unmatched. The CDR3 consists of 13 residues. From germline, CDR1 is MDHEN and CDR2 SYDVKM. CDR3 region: CASIYQGDQPQHF. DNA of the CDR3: TGTGCCAGCATATACCAGGGGGATCAGCCCCAGCATTTT.

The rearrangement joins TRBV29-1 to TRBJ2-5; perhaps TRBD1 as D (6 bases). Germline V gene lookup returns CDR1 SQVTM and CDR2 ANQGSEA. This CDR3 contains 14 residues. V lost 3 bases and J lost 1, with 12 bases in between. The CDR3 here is CSVDITGIQETQYF. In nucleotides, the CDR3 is TGCAGCGTTGATATAACAGGGATCCAAGAGACCCAGTACTTC.

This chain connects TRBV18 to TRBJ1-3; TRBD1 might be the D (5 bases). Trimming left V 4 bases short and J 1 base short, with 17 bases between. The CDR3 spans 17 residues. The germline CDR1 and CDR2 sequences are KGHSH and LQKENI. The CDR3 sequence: CASSLNFGGPSGNTIYF. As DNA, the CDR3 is TGTGCCAGCTCACTTAACTTTGGGGGTCCTTCTGGAAACACCATATATTTT.

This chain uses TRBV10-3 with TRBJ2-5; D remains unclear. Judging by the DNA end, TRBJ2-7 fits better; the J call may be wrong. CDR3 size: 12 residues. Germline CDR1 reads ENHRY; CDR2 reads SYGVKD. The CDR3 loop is CAISDTNYEQYF. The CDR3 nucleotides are TGTGCCATCAGTGATACCAATTACGAGCAGTACTTC.

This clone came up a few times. Written as DNA, the CDR3 is TGTGCCAGCAGTGAAGTTCGGACTAGCGGGAGGGAGCAGTACTTC. Translation: CASSEVRTSGREQYF. The J gene is TRBJ2-7, the V gene TRBV6-1, with 14 bases fitting TRBD2. V lost 1 base, J lost 7 bases, and 3 bases stayed unmatched. This CDR3 is built from 15 residues. Germline V gives CDR1 MNHNS, CDR2 SASEGT.

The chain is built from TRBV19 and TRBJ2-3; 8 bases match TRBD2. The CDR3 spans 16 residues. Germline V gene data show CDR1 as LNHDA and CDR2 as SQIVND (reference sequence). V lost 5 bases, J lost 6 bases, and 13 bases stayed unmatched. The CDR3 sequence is CASSHRSGGATDTQYF. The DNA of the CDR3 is TGTGCCAGTAGTCACCGATCGGGGGGGGCTACGGATACGCAGTATTTT.

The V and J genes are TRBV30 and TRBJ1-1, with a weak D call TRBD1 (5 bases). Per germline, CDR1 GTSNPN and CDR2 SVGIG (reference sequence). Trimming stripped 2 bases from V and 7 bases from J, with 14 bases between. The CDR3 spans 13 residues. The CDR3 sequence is CAWSQQVGGEAFF. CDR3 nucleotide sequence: TGTGCCTGGAGTCAACAGGTTGGCGGTGAAGCTTTCTTT.

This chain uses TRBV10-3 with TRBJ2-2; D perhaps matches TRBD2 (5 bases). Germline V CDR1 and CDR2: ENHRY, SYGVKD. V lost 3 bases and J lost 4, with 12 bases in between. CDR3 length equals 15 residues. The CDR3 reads CAISDSVSGTGELFF. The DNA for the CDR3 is TGTGCCATCAGTGATAGCGTGTCGGGCACCGGGGAGCTGTTTTTT.

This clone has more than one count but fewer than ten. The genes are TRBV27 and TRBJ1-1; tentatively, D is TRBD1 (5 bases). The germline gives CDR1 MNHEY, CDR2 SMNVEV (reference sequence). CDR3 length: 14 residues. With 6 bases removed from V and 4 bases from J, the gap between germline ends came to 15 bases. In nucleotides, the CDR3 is TGTGCCAGCAGGGCCACCAGGGCCAGCACTGAAGCTTTCTTT. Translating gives CASRATRASTEAFF.

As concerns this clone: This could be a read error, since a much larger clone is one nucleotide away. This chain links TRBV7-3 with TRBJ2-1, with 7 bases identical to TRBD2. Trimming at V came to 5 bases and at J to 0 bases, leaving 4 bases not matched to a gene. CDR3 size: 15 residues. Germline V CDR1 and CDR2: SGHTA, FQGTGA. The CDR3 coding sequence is TGTGCCAGCAGCCTAAGCGGGACCTCCTACAATGAGCAGTTCTTC. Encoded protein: CASSLSGTSYNEQFF. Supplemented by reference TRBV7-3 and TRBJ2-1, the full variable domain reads GAGVSQTPSNKVTEKGKYVELRCDPISGHTALYWYRQSLGQGPEFLIYFQGTGAADDSGLPNDRFFAVRPEGSVSTLKIQRTERGDSAVYLCASSLSGTSYNEQFFGPGTRLTVL.

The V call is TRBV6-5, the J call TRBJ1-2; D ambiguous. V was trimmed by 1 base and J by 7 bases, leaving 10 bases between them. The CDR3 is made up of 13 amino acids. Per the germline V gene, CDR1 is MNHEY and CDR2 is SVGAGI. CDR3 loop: CASSYFGEGGYTF. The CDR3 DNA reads TGTGCCAGCAGTTACTTCGGGGAGGGTGGCTACACCTTC.